This T cell receptor beta chain was captured by sequencing in a study of shared clonotypes between healthy human individuals. Naive CD8 populations comprised CD45RO-negative cells positively selected for CCR7, excluding terminally differentiated effector memory CD45RA+ cells. Looked up from germline, CDR1 is MDHEN and CDR2 is SYDVKM. The CDR3 contains 15 residues. J was trimmed by 4 bases and V by 7 bases; bases with no gene match: 12. Sequenced by immunoSEQ multiplex PCR; TCRdb stores in-frame clones only, minus some. The sample has about 1.9 million clones, just under 95% seen once; the top ten hold approximately 1.6%.

Sequenced: naive CD8+ T cells from PBMCs. The sequence was collected from a man between 18 and 29 years old in good health. Some clones in this sample may be carry-over from other donors' samples. The rearrangement joins TRBV28 to TRBJ1-2, with 7 bases lining up with TRBD1. Here the CDR3 DNA reads TGTGCCAGCACCATACTGACAGGGCTACCCTATGGCTACACCTTC. This gives the protein CASTILTGLPYGYTF.